This is a list of T cell receptor beta chains from one sample in a study of shared clonotypes between healthy human individuals. TCRdb's copy holds only in-frame clones and misses some; the assay was immunoSEQ multiplex PCR. The repertoire consists of about 320,000 clones, with roughly 91% occurring once and the leading ten covering under 20%. The sequenced material came from memory CD8+ T cells sorted from blood. Receptors originate from a young man in good health. Both conserved end residues are part of each CDR3. Each record gives: CDR3 protein, CDR3 DNA, D gene, J gene, clone size, V gene. D genes are given only for firm matches. Expanded clones are given a class, and other clones once, few, many or no size at all.

cdr3_aa: CASSLFPGPQETQYF; cdr3_nt: TGTGCCAGCAGTTTATTTCCAGGGCCCCAAGAGACCCAGTACTTC; d_call: .; j_call: TRBJ2-5; clone_size: once; v_call: TRBV27
cdr3_aa: CASSELNEGKWHTDTQYF; cdr3_nt: TGTGCCAGCAGTGAATTGAACGAGGGAAAGTGGCACACAGATACGCAGTATTTT; d_call: .; j_call: TRBJ2-3; clone_size: .; v_call: TRBV6-1
cdr3_aa: CASGIAGANTEAFF; cdr3_nt: TGTGCCAGCGGGATTGCAGGAGCGAACACTGAAGCTTTCTTT; d_call: .; j_call: TRBJ1-1; clone_size: .; v_call: TRBV6-1
cdr3_aa: CASSQVSWLLAGAEYNEQFF; cdr3_nt: TGCGCCAGCAGCCAAGTTTCTTGGTTGCTAGCGGGAGCCGAATACAATGAGCAGTTCTTC; d_call: TRBD2; j_call: TRBJ2-1; clone_size: .; v_call: TRBV4-1
cdr3_aa: CASSYPGGETQYF; cdr3_nt: TGTGCCAGCAGTTACCCCGGGGGAGAGACCCAGTACTTC; d_call: .; j_call: TRBJ2-5; clone_size: .; v_call: TRBV6-6
cdr3_aa: CASSYDRFGNSPLHF; cdr3_nt: TGCGCCAGCAGTTACGACAGGTTTGGTAATTCACCCCTCCACTTT; d_call: .; j_call: TRBJ1-6; clone_size: .; v_call: TRBV5-1
cdr3_aa: CASSIHPHFRYNEQFF; cdr3_nt: TGCGCCAGCAGCATCCATCCCCACTTTAGGTACAATGAGCAGTTCTTC; d_call: .; j_call: TRBJ2-1; clone_size: .; v_call: TRBV5-1
cdr3_aa: CAISSSRGIRDSPLAGFQETQYF; cdr3_nt: TGTGCCATCAGCTCGAGTCGGGGGATTCGTGACAGCCCACTAGCGGGATTCCAAGAGACCCAGTACTTC; d_call: TRBD2; j_call: TRBJ2-5; clone_size: .; v_call: TRBV10-3
cdr3_aa: CASSVGTGALEQYF; cdr3_nt: TGTGCCAGCAGCGTCGGGACAGGGGCCCTGGAGCAGTACTTC; d_call: TRBD1; j_call: TRBJ2-7; clone_size: .; v_call: TRBV9
cdr3_aa: CASSSDRGLPYEQYF; cdr3_nt: TGTGCCAGCAGCTCGGACAGGGGGCTCCCCTACGAGCAGTACTTC; d_call: TRBD1; j_call: TRBJ2-7; clone_size: .; v_call: TRBV6-5
cdr3_aa: CASSQPGTGGNEQFF; cdr3_nt: TGCGCCAGCAGCCAGCCCGGGACAGGGGGAAATGAGCAGTTCTTC; d_call: TRBD1; j_call: TRBJ2-1; clone_size: few; v_call: TRBV4-3
cdr3_aa: CASSGTGPTSPDEQYF; cdr3_nt: TGTGCCAGCAGCGGAACTGGACCTACCAGCCCAGACGAGCAGTACTTC; d_call: .; j_call: TRBJ2-7; clone_size: once; v_call: TRBV9
cdr3_aa: CASTTRDIYTEAFF; cdr3_nt: TGTGCCAGCACCACTAGGGACATCTACACTGAAGCTTTCTTT; d_call: .; j_call: TRBJ1-1; clone_size: .; v_call: TRBV25-1
cdr3_aa: CASSTGGTGYTF; cdr3_nt: TGTGCCAGCAGTACAGGAGGTACTGGCTACACCTTC; d_call: .; j_call: TRBJ1-2; clone_size: .; v_call: TRBV27
cdr3_aa: CSVEDFHPETQYF; cdr3_nt: TGCAGCGTTGAGGACTTCCATCCGGAGACCCAGTACTTC; d_call: .; j_call: TRBJ2-5; clone_size: .; v_call: TRBV29-1
cdr3_aa: CASSLGAGGGDNEQFF; cdr3_nt: TGCGCCAGCAGCTTGGGTGCTGGCGGGGGGGACAATGAGCAGTTCTTC; d_call: TRBD2; j_call: TRBJ2-1; clone_size: .; v_call: TRBV5-1
cdr3_aa: CASSVQGSSYEQYF; cdr3_nt: TGTGCCAGTAGTGTACAGGGTTCCTCCTACGAGCAGTACTTC; d_call: .; j_call: TRBJ2-7; clone_size: once; v_call: TRBV19
cdr3_aa: CASSIMTSATDTQYF; cdr3_nt: TGTGCCAGCAGCATTATGACTAGCGCCACAGATACGCAGTATTTT; d_call: TRBD2; j_call: TRBJ2-3; clone_size: .; v_call: TRBV5-4
cdr3_aa: CASSHVPRGKLFF; cdr3_nt: TGTGCCAGCAGCCACGTCCCCCGGGGAAAACTGTTTTTT; d_call: .; j_call: TRBJ1-4; clone_size: .; v_call: TRBV14
cdr3_aa: CASSFMNSPLHF; cdr3_nt: TGTGCCAGCAGCTTTATGAATTCACCCCTCCACTTT; d_call: .; j_call: TRBJ1-6; clone_size: .; v_call: TRBV5-6
cdr3_aa: CASSQDPGTAGANVLTF; cdr3_nt: TGCGCCAGCAGCCAAGACCCCGGGACCGCTGGGGCCAACGTCCTGACTTTC; d_call: .; j_call: TRBJ2-6; clone_size: .; v_call: TRBV4-1
cdr3_aa: CASSPGQGMWLFF; cdr3_nt: TGTGCCAGCTCACCGGGACAGGGAATGTGGCTGTTTTTT; d_call: TRBD1; j_call: TRBJ1-4; clone_size: .; v_call: TRBV18
cdr3_aa: CASSLGLAGVDQETQYF; cdr3_nt: TGTGCCAGCAGCTTGGGACTAGCGGGAGTTGATCAAGAGACCCAGTACTTC; d_call: TRBD2; j_call: TRBJ2-5; clone_size: .; v_call: TRBV5-8
cdr3_aa: CASSFWGGQETQYF; cdr3_nt: TGTGCCAGCAGCTTCTGGGGGGGACAAGAGACCCAGTACTTC; d_call: TRBD2; j_call: TRBJ2-5; clone_size: .; v_call: TRBV5-6
cdr3_aa: CASSLLWDGNEKLFF; cdr3_nt: TGTGCCAGCAGTTTATTATGGGACGGTAATGAAAAACTGTTTTTT; d_call: .; j_call: TRBJ1-4; clone_size: .; v_call: TRBV27
cdr3_aa: CASSMAREGPAGELFF; cdr3_nt: TGTGCCAGTAGTATGGCGCGGGAGGGCCCCGCCGGGGAGCTGTTTTTT; d_call: TRBD2; j_call: TRBJ2-2; clone_size: .; v_call: TRBV19
cdr3_aa: CASGGDRGNTEAFF; cdr3_nt: TGTGCCAGCGGAGGAGACAGGGGGAACACTGAAGCTTTCTTT; d_call: TRBD1; j_call: TRBJ1-1; clone_size: .; v_call: TRBV2
cdr3_aa: CSALKRYEQYF; cdr3_nt: TGCAGTGCCCTCAAGCGGTACGAGCAGTACTTC; d_call: .; j_call: TRBJ2-7; clone_size: .; v_call: TRBV20-1
cdr3_aa: CAWSVKRETGPNEQFF; cdr3_nt: TGTGCCTGGAGTGTAAAAAGGGAGACTGGACCCAATGAGCAGTTCTTC; d_call: .; j_call: TRBJ2-1; clone_size: .; v_call: TRBV30
cdr3_aa: CASSRQSGQGRETQYF; cdr3_nt: TGTGCCAGCAGTCGCCAATCCGGACAGGGCCGAGAGACCCAGTACTTC; d_call: TRBD1; j_call: TRBJ2-5; clone_size: .; v_call: TRBV6-6
cdr3_aa: CASSFRGGPSYEQYF; cdr3_nt: TGCGCCAGCAGCTTTAGAGGGGGCCCTTCCTACGAGCAGTACTTC; d_call: TRBD1; j_call: TRBJ2-7; clone_size: once; v_call: TRBV5-1
cdr3_aa: CSFKGPYEQYF; cdr3_nt: TGCAGTTTCAAGGGACCCTACGAGCAGTACTTC; d_call: .; j_call: TRBJ2-7; clone_size: once; v_call: TRBV20-1
cdr3_aa: CASSPTGYEQYF; cdr3_nt: TGTGCCAGCAGCCCAACCGGCTACGAGCAGTACTTC; d_call: .; j_call: TRBJ2-7; clone_size: .; v_call: TRBV4-2
cdr3_aa: CASSFGGGTYEQYF; cdr3_nt: TGTGCCAGCAGCTTCGGGGGAGGGACCTACGAGCAGTACTTC; d_call: TRBD2; j_call: TRBJ2-7; clone_size: .; v_call: TRBV11-2
cdr3_aa: CASSWVEWGTGELFF; cdr3_nt: TGTGCCAGCAGCTGGGTGGAATGGGGAACCGGGGAGCTGTTTTTT; d_call: .; j_call: TRBJ2-2; clone_size: .; v_call: TRBV7-9
cdr3_aa: CANPGANTGELFF; cdr3_nt: TGTGCCAACCCGGGGGCGAACACCGGGGAGCTGTTTTTT; d_call: .; j_call: TRBJ2-2; clone_size: .; v_call: TRBV28
cdr3_aa: CASSSPGGIGSYEQYF; cdr3_nt: TGTGCCAGCAGCTCTCCCGGCGGGATCGGGTCCTACGAGCAGTACTTC; d_call: .; j_call: TRBJ2-7; clone_size: .; v_call: TRBV11-2
cdr3_aa: CASSFGTGLNEQFF; cdr3_nt: TGTGCCAGCAGCTTCGGGACAGGGCTCAATGAGCAGTTCTTC; d_call: TRBD1; j_call: TRBJ2-1; clone_size: .; v_call: TRBV11-2
cdr3_aa: CSVEDPAGKTEAFF; cdr3_nt: TGCAGCGTTGAAGATCCGGCAGGGAAGACTGAAGCTTTCTTT; d_call: .; j_call: TRBJ1-1; clone_size: .; v_call: TRBV29-1
cdr3_aa: CASSLGWPGEGYEQYF; cdr3_nt: TGCGCCAGCAGCTTGGGGTGGCCAGGGGAAGGATACGAGCAGTACTTC; d_call: .; j_call: TRBJ2-7; clone_size: .; v_call: TRBV5-1
cdr3_aa: CASSLATFGQGGTEAFF; cdr3_nt: TGTGCCAGCAGCTTGGCCACCTTCGGACAGGGGGGGACTGAAGCTTTCTTT; d_call: TRBD1; j_call: TRBJ1-1; clone_size: many; v_call: TRBV5-6
cdr3_aa: CASSRTGEINEQFF; cdr3_nt: TGTGCCAGTAGTCGGACAGGGGAAATCAATGAGCAGTTCTTC; d_call: TRBD1; j_call: TRBJ2-1; clone_size: .; v_call: TRBV19
cdr3_aa: CASSFQESSRGYEQYF; cdr3_nt: TGTGCCAGCAGCTTCCAGGAATCCTCAAGGGGATACGAGCAGTACTTC; d_call: .; j_call: TRBJ2-7; clone_size: .; v_call: TRBV5-6
cdr3_aa: CASSESGFYSNQPQHF; cdr3_nt: TGTGCCAGCAGTGAATCGGGGTTTTATAGCAATCAGCCCCAGCATTTT; d_call: .; j_call: TRBJ1-5; clone_size: .; v_call: TRBV6-1
cdr3_aa: CASRPRDRAQETQYF; cdr3_nt: TGTGCCAGCAGACCCCGGGACAGGGCCCAAGAGACCCAGTACTTC; d_call: TRBD1; j_call: TRBJ2-5; clone_size: .; v_call: TRBV6-5
cdr3_aa: CASSFSGTGNEKLFF; cdr3_nt: TGTGCCAGCAGCTTCTCCGGGACAGGGAACGAAAAACTGTTTTTT; d_call: TRBD1; j_call: TRBJ1-4; clone_size: many; v_call: TRBV5-6
cdr3_aa: CASSPRGLEGETQYF; cdr3_nt: TGTGCCAGCAGTCCCAGGGGGCTTGAAGGGGAGACCCAGTACTTC; d_call: TRBD1; j_call: TRBJ2-5; clone_size: .; v_call: TRBV28
cdr3_aa: CASSPVKTLAKNIQYF; cdr3_nt: TGTGCCAGCAGCCCGGTGAAAACCCTAGCCAAAAACATTCAGTACTTC; d_call: .; j_call: TRBJ2-4; clone_size: .; v_call: TRBV11-2
cdr3_aa: CASSEGAWTTAYEQYF; cdr3_nt: TGTGCCAGCAGTGAGGGGGCCTGGACAACGGCCTACGAGCAGTACTTC; d_call: .; j_call: TRBJ2-7; clone_size: .; v_call: TRBV2
cdr3_aa: CATSLGGNEQFF; cdr3_nt: TGCGCCACATCTTTGGGGGGGAATGAGCAGTTCTTC; d_call: TRBD2; j_call: TRBJ2-1; clone_size: .; v_call: TRBV5-1
cdr3_aa: CSVEGLAGGGEQYF; cdr3_nt: TGCAGCGTTGAAGGACTAGCGGGAGGTGGAGAGCAGTACTTC; d_call: TRBD2; j_call: TRBJ2-7; clone_size: .; v_call: TRBV29-1
cdr3_aa: CASSPHEGRLGITGELFF; cdr3_nt: TGCGCCAGCAGCCCCCATGAGGGCCGACTTGGGATAACCGGGGAGCTGTTTTTT; d_call: .; j_call: TRBJ2-2; clone_size: .; v_call: TRBV10-1
cdr3_aa: CASSEAPGTQETQYF; cdr3_nt: TGTGCCAGCAGTGAAGCGCCAGGGACCCAAGAGACCCAGTACTTC; d_call: .; j_call: TRBJ2-5; clone_size: .; v_call: TRBV2
cdr3_aa: CASSTGVYGYTF; cdr3_nt: TGTGCCAGCAGTACAGGGGTCTATGGCTACACCTTC; d_call: TRBD1; j_call: TRBJ1-2; clone_size: .; v_call: TRBV6-1